This entry concerns a single TCR beta chain. Its antigen remains unidentified. The sample holds no much larger clone one base away, and base qualities are not on file. This specimen belongs to a study of T cell responses to AZD1222 COVID-19 vaccine (dated by TCRdb to about 2021). Concerning the study at large: TCR sequencing covered fewer than 250 trial participants: about 210 given two doses of AZD1222 and around 25 given two doses of MenACWY control vaccine. Trial participants were enrolled into age subgroups of 18-55, 56-69 and 70-plus years, which contained about 150, 28 and 57 TCR-sequenced participants, respectively. Paper-wide results and their limitations: The whole spike protein was spanned by vaccine-associated CD4 TCRs, and dominant responses were seen in regions 160-218 and 743-854. Reportedly, almost half of the unique spike-specific TCRs recognized epitopes lying outside the regions that are mutated in the B.1.351 and B.1.1.7 variants. Because no day 14 peak-response samples were available, repertoires were characterized only after the peak T cell response. Participants were mostly white British and included more females than males, and it was suggested by the authors that clonal diversity may have been underestimated. After two AZD1222 doses, spike-specific TCR breadth and depth were significantly higher than at day 0 and than in MenACWY recipients. Only six AZD1222 recipients were SARS-CoV-2 seropositive at baseline, limiting conclusions about previously exposed vaccinees. The 56-69-year group was small, and its depth increase did not reach significance, likely because of low power.

The CDR3 regions of human TCRbeta chains were subjected to immunosequencing. Concerning the study's data processing: Repertoire TCRs were checked for matches against a reference library of SARS-CoV-2-specific TCRs that had been generated using the MIRA antigen-specificity platform. Breadth was defined as the fraction of unique TCRs that were SARS-CoV-2-associated, and depth was defined as the fraction of total T cells that were SARS-CoV-2-associated. Using the MIRA data, each spike-specific TCR was assigned both to the spike region to which the TCR was reactive and to a CD4 or CD8 class. Log10-transformed breadth and depth values were compared by one-way ANOVA with Sidak's multiple comparisons tests. The immuneACCESS repertoire file appears here via TCRdb, limited to in-frame rearrangements. These files lack a portion of the clones; in checked studies, under half of the deficit traces to unresolved V genes, and the cause of the others is not known. The D gene and trimming were derived from the DNA, and the V and J assignments and clone size from that table. Present in this sample are 75,000 to 95,000 clones, about 91% of which were seen just once. The ten largest clones capture around 7.1% of the sample.

From its cysteine to its phenylalanine, the CDR3 spans 14 amino acids. Just CDR3 DNA is preserved here, 42 bases in frame from base 1. Trimming takes 4 bases off V and 4 bases off J; junction bases not matched to a gene: 2. CDR1 and CDR2 were assigned from the germline V gene as SGHRS and YFSETQ. Reading the label with the study, this specimen's time point is: baseline before first vaccination. The sample's treatment or condition label is to be understood as: meningococcal conjugate vaccine given as trial control. The vaccinee samples were drawn from two UK trials, COV001 and COV002, one of which was a single-blind randomized controlled phase 2/3 trial testing AZD1222 (ChAdOx1 nCoV-19) in healthy adults. For TCRbeta chain sequencing, PBMC samples from trial participants were taken at day 0 and at day 28 after the second dose.

This chain joins TRBV5-1 to TRBJ1-5; 10 middle bases align to TRBD1. Sequenced material: peripheral blood, taken on day 0 of MenACWY control vaccination. The TCR comes from an adult in good health. The nucleotide sequence is given as TGCGCCAGCAGCCCGGACAGGGGGAATCAGCCCCAGCATTTT. The translation is CASSPDRGNQPQHF.